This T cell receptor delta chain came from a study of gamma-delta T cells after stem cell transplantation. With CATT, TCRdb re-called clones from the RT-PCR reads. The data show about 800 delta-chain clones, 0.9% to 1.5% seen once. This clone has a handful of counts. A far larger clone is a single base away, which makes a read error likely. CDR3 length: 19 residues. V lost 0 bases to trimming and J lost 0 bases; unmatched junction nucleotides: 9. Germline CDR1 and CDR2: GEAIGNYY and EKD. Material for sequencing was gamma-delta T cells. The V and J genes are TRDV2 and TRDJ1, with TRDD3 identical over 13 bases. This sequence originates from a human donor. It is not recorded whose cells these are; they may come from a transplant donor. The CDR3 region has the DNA TGTGCCTGTGACACCGTTAAAACTGGGGGATACGAATACACCGATAAACTCATCTTT. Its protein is CACDTVKTGGYEYTDKLIF.